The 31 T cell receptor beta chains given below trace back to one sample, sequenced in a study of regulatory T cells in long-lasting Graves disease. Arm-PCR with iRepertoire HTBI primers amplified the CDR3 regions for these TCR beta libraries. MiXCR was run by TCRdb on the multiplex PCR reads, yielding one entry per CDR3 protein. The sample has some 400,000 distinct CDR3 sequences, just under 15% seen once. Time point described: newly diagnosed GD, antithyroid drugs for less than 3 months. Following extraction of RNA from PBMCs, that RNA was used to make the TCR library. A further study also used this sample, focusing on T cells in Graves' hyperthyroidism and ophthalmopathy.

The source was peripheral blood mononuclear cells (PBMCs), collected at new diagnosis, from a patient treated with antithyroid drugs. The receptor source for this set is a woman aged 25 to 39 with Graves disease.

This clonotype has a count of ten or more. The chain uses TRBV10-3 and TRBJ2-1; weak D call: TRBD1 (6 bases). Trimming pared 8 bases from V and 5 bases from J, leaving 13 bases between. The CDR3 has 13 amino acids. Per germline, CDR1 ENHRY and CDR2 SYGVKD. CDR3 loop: CAIRRQEDNEQFF. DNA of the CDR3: TGTGCCATCCGTCGACAGGAGGACAATGAGCAGTTCTTC.

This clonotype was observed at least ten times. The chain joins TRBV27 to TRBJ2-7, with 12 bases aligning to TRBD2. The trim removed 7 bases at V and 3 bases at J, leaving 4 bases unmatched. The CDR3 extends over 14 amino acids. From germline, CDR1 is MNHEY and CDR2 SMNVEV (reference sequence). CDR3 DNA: TGTGCCAGCACCGTGACTAGCGGGAGCTACGAGCAGTACTTC. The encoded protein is CASTVTSGSYEQYF.

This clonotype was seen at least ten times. The CDR3 protein is CASRQENTEAFF. CDR3 nucleotide sequence: TGTGCCAGCAGACAGGAGAACACTGAAGCTTTCTTT. V and J are TRBV30 and TRBJ1-1; possibly TRBD1 for D (6 bases). V gave up 8 bases and J gave up 1 base, with 11 bases separating them. The CDR3 has 12 residues. Per the germline V gene, CDR1 is GTSNPN and CDR2 is SVGIG (reference sequence).

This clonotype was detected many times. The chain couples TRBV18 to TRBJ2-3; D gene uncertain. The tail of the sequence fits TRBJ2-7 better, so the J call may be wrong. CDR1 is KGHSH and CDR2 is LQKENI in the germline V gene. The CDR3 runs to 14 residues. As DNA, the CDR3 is TGTGCCAGCTCACCACCAGTTAGATCCTACGAGCAGTACTTC. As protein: CASSPPVRSYEQYF.

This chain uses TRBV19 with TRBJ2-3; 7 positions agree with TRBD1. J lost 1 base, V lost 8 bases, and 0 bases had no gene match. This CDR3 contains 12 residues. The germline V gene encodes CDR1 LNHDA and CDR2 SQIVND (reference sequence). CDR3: CASDRGTDTQYF. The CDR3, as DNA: TGTGCCAGTGACAGGGGCACAGATACGCAGTATTTT.

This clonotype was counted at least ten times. Written as DNA, the CDR3 is TGTGCCAGCAGCCCCCGGCGGAGGGGTTCGGGCGGCTACACCTTC. Its protein is CASSPRRRGSGGYTF. The chain combines TRBV7-8 with TRBJ1-2, with D perhaps matching TRBD1 (5 bases). The CDR3 is 15 amino acids. The germline V gene encodes CDR1 SGHVS and CDR2 FQNEAQ. The germline V and J ends were trimmed by 5 bases and 8 bases, with 21 bases remaining between them. Full variable domain (missing parts from reference TRBV7-8 and TRBJ1-2): GAGVSQSPRYKVAKRGQDVALRCDPISGHVSLFWYQQALGQGPEFLTYFQNEAQLDKSGLPSDRFFAERPEGSVSTLKIQRTQQEDSAVYLCASSPRRRGSGGYTFGSGTRLTVV.

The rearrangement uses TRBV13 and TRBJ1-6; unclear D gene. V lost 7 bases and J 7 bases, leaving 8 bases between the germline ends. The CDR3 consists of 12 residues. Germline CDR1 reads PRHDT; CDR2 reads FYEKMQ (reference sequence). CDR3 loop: CASTEQNSPLHF. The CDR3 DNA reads TGTGCCAGCACGGAACAGAATTCACCCCTCCACTTT.

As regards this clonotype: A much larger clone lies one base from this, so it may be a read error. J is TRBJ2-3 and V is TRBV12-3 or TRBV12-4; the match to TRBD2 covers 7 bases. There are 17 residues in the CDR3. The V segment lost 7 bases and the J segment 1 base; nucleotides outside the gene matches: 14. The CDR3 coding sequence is TGTGCCAGCAACCACGCCATAGGGCTAGCGGGCACAGATACGCAGTATTTT. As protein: CASNHAIGLAGTDTQYF.

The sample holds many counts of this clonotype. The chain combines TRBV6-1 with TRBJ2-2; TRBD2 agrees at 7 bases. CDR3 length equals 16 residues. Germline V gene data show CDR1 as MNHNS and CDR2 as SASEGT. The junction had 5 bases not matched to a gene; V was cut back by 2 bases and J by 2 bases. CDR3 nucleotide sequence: TGTGCCAGCAGTGAATGGGGGGGGGATAACACCGGGGAGCTGTTTTTT. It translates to CASSEWGGDNTGELFF.

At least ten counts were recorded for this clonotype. The CDR3 loop is CSAVFWGSNLDEQYF. As DNA, the CDR3 is TGCAGTGCTGTCTTTTGGGGGAGTAACCTCGACGAGCAGTACTTC. The rearrangement links TRBV20-1 to TRBJ2-7; tentatively, D is TRBD1 or TRBD2 (5 bases each). Trimming removed 5 bases from V and 5 bases from J, with 22 bases in between. Germline values: CDR1 DFQATT, CDR2 SNEGSKA (reference sequence). The CDR3 runs to 15 residues.

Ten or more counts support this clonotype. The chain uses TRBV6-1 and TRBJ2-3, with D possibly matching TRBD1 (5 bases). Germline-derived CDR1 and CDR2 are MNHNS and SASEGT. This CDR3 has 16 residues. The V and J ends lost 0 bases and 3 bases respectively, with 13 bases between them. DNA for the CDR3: TGTGCCAGCAGTGAAGCGCGCACAGGACGTACAGATACGCAGTATTTT. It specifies CASSEARTGRTDTQYF.

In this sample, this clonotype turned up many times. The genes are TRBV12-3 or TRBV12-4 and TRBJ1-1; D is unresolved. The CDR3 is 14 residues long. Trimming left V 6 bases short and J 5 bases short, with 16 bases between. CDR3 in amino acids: CASSPIGRVTEAFF. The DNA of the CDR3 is TGTGCCAGCAGCCCCATTGGGCGGGTGACTGAAGCTTTCTTT.

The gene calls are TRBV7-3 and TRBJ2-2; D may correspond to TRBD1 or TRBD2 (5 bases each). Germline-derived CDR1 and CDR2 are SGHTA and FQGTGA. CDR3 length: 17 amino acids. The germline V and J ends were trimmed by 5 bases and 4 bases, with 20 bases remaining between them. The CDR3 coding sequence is TGTGCCAGCAGCCAGGGACGGGCCGCAGCCGTCACCGGGGAGCTGTTTTTT. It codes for CASSQGRAAAVTGELFF.

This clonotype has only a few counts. In DNA form, the CDR3 reads TGTGCCAGCAGCCGTACCGGACGGAGCAATCAGCCCCAGCATTTT. Encoded protein: CASSRTGRSNQPQHF. The V call is TRBV9, the J call TRBJ1-5, with D unresolved. The CDR3 covers 15 residues. The V gene lost 4 bases and the J gene lost 1 base, with 12 bases spanning the gap. The V gene's germline CDR1 is SGDLS and CDR2 YYNGEE.

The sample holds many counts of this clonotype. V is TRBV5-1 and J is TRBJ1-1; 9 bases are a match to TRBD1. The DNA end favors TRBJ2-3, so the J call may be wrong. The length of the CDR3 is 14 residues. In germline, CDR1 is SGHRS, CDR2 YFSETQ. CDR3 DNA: TGCGCCAGCAGCCGGGACAGGGTAACCGATACGCAGTATTTT. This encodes CASSRDRVTDTQYF.

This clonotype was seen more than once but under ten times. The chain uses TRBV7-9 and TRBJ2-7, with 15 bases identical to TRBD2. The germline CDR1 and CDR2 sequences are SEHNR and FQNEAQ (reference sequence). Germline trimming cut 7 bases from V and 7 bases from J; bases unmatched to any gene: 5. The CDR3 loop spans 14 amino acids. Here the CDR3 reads CASTGLAGGLEQYF. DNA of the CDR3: TGTGCCAGCACCGGACTAGCGGGAGGGCTAGAGCAGTACTTC.

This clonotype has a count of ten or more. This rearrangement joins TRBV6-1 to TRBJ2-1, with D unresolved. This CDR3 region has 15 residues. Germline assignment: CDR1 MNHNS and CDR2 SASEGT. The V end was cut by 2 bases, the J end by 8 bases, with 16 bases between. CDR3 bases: TGTGCCAGCAGTGAACGGAGCTGGGTAGTTGATGAGCAGTTCTTC. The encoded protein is CASSERSWVVDEQFF.

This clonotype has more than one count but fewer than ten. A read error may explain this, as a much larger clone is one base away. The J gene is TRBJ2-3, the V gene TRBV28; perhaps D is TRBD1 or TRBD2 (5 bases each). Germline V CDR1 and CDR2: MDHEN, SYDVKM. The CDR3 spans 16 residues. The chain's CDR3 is CAGSPLGRGPTDTQYF. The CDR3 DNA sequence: TGTGCCGGCAGTCCCCTGGGCCGGGGACCCACAGATACGCAGTATTTT.

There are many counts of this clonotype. The CDR3 DNA reads TGTGCCACCAGTGACCCTCGGGGGACTGGTTACAATGAGCAGTTCTTC. It is translated as CATSDPRGTGYNEQFF. The chain has TRBV24-1 and TRBJ2-1, with D tentatively TRBD2 (6 bases). The CDR3 runs 16 residues. CDR1 and CDR2 (germline): KGHDR, SFDVKD. Trimming left V 4 bases short and J 4 bases short, with 16 bases between.

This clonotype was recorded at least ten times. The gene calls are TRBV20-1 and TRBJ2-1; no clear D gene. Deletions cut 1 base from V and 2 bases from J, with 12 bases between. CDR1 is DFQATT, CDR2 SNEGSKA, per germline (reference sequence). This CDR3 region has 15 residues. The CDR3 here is CSARVLSSPYNEQFF. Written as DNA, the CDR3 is TGCAGTGCTAGAGTTCTCAGCTCCCCCTACAATGAGCAGTTCTTC.

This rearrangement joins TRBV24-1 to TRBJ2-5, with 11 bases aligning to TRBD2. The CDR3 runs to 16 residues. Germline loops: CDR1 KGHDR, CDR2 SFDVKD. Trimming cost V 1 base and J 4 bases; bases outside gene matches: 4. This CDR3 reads CATSDFSLAGGETQYF. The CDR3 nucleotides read TGTGCCACCAGTGATTTCTCCCTAGCGGGAGGAGAGACCCAGTACTTC.

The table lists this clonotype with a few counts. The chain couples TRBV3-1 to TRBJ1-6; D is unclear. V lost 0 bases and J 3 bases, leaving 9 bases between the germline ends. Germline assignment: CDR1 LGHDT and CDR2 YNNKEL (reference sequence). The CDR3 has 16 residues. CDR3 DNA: TGTGCCAGCAGCCAAGATCGGGCCGGCTATAATTCACCCCTCCACTTT. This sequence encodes CASSQDRAGYNSPLHF.

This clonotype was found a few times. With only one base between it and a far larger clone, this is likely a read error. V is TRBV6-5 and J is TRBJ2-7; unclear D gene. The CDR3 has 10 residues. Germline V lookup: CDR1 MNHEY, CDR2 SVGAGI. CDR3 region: CASSNYEQCF. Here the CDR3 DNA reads TGTGCCAGCAGTAACTACGAGCAGTGCTTC.

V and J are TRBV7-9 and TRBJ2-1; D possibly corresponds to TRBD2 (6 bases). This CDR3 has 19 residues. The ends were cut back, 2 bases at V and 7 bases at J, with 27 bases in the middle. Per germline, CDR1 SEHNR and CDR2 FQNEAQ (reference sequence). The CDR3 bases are TGTGCCAGCAGCTTAAAGGCCCCGGGGTTGACTAGGGTCCGGAATGAGCAGTTCTTC. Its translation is CASSLKAPGLTRVRNEQFF.

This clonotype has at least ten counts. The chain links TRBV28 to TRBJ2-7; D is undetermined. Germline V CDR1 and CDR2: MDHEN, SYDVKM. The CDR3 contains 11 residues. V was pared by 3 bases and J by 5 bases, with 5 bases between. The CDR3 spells CASSLTNEQYF. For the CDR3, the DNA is TGTGCCAGCAGTTTGACGAACGAGCAGTACTTC.

The CDR3 here is CASSQVKIMVAGELFF. CDR3 in DNA: TGTGCCAGCAGCCAAGTCAAAATTATGGTAGCCGGGGAGCTGTTTTTT. This chain links TRBV3-1 with TRBJ2-2; no reliable D call. With 1 base removed from V and 6 bases from J, the gap between germline ends came to 15 bases. Germline values: CDR1 LGHDT, CDR2 YNNKEL (reference sequence). CDR3 length: 16 amino acids. Full variable domain (rest looked up from reference TRBV3-1 and TRBJ2-2): DTAVSQTPKYLVTQMGNDKSIKCEQNLGHDTMYWYKQDSKKFLKIMFSYNNKELIINETVPNRFSPKSPDKAHLNLHINSLELGDSAVYFCASSQVKIMVAGELFFGEGSRLTVL.

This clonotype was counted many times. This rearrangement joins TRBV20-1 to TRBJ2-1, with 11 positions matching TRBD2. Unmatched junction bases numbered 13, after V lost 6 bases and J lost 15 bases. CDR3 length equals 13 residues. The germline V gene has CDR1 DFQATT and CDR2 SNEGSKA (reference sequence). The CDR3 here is CSAVAGGGFGRFF. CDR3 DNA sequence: TGCAGTGCGGTAGCGGGAGGGGGTTTTGGCAGGTTCTTC.

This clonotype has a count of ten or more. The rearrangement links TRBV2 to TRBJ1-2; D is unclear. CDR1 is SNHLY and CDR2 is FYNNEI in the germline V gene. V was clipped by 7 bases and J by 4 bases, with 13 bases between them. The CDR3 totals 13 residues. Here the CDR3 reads CASIRDGAYGYTF. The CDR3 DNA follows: TGTGCCAGCATCCGCGACGGAGCCTATGGCTACACCTTC.

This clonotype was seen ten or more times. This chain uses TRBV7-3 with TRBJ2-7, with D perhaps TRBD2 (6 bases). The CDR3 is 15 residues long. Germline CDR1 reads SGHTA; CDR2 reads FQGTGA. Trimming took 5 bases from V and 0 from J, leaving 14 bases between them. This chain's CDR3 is CASSPTGSNSYEQYF. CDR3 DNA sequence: TGTGCCAGCAGCCCAACCGGGAGCAACTCCTACGAGCAGTACTTC. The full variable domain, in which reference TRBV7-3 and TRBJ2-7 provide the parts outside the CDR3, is GAGVSQTPSNKVTEKGKYVELRCDPISGHTALYWYRQSLGQGPEFLIYFQGTGAADDSGLPNDRFFAVRPEGSVSTLKIQRTERGDSAVYLCASSPTGSNSYEQYFGPGTRLTVT.

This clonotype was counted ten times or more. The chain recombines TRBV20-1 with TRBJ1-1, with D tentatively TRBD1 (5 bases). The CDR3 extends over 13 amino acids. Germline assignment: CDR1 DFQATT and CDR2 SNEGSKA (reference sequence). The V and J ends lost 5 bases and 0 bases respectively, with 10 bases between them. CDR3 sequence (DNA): TGCAGTGCTCCGGGACGGATGAACACTGAAGCTTTCTTT. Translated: CSAPGRMNTEAFF.

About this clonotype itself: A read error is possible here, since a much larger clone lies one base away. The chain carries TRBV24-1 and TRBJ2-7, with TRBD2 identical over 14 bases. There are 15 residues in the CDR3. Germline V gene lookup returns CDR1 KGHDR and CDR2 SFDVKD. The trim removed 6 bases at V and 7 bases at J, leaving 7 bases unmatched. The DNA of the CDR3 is TGTGCCACCAGTACCGGGACTAGCGGGAGCGATGAGCAGTACTTC. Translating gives CATSTGTSGSDEQYF.